Below are 27 T cell receptor beta chains sequenced from a single sample in a study of blood T cell repertoires in COVID-19. Libraries were prepared by immunoSEQ multiplex PCR; TCRdb keeps only in-frame clonotypes and omits some of them. The data contain 200,000 to 300,000 clones, about nine tenths of them singletons. Sequences were obtained from peripheral blood. The source is a woman in her thirties or forties with acute or convalescent COVID-19.

This clone was detected only once. A junction end diverges from the germline sequence, so it may reflect a read error. Other DNA sequences of this sample code for an identical CDR3. The V call is TRBV10-1, the J call TRBJ2-3; 7 nucleotides agree with TRBD1. CDR3 length: 15 amino acids. The germline CDR1 and CDR2 sequences are WNHNN and SYGVQD (reference sequence). CDR3 nucleotide sequence: TGCGCCAGTAGTGAGAACAGGGGAGCGACAGATACGCAGTATTTT. Its protein product is CASSENRGATDTQYF.

The chain uses TRBV5-6 and TRBJ2-7, with unresolved D. Trimming shortened V by 7 bases and J by 5 bases, and 16 bases separated the two germline ends. The CDR3 loop spans 13 amino acids. Germline CDR1 SGHDT, CDR2 YYEEEE. The CDR3 region is CASVGLSENEQYV. CDR3 in DNA: TGTGCCAGCGTAGGCCTTTCGGAGAACGAGCAGTACGTC.

The table lists this clone with a count of one. V is TRBV12-3 or TRBV12-4 and J is TRBJ1-3; D remains ambiguous. CDR3 length equals 8 residues. With 5 bases removed from V and 16 bases from J, the gap between germline ends came to 6 bases. Written as DNA, the CDR3 is TGTGCCAGCAGTAGGGAGTATTTT. Translated: CASSREYF.

This chain uses TRBV6-5 with TRBJ1-2; 9 bases fit TRBD1. This CDR3 comprises 14 residues. CDR1 and CDR2 (germline): MNHEY, SVGAGI. The trim removed 6 bases at V and 5 bases at J, leaving 7 bases unmatched. In DNA, the CDR3 is TGTGCCAGCAGACCGCCCGGGACAGGGTATGGCTACACCTTC. It is translated as CASRPPGTGYGYTF.

The chain joins TRBV5-1 to TRBJ1-1; D is perhaps TRBD1 (5 bases). From germline, CDR1 is SGHRS and CDR2 YFSETQ. This CDR3 comprises 13 residues. V was shortened by 0 bases and J by 5 bases, with 8 bases between the two germline ends. The CDR3: CASSLAPGTEAFF. The CDR3 nucleotides read TGCGCCAGCAGCTTGGCCCCAGGGACTGAAGCTTTCTTT.

The chain combines TRBV9 with TRBJ2-2; tentatively, D is TRBD2 (7 bases). Trimming left V 4 bases short and J 10 bases short, with 17 bases between. CDR1 is SGDLS, CDR2 YYNGEE, per germline. CDR3 size: 14 residues. The CDR3 sequence is CASSPGGSLKELFF. The DNA of the CDR3 is TGTGCCAGCAGCCCGGGGGGCAGCCTAAAGGAGCTGTTTTTT.

The genes are TRBV29-1 and TRBJ1-2; weak D call: TRBD1 (6 bases). The CDR3 spans 13 residues. Per the germline V gene, CDR1 is SQVTM and CDR2 is ANQGSEA. V dropped 4 bases and J dropped 4 bases, with 13 bases sitting between them. CDR3 nucleotide sequence: TGCAGCGTTGGGGGCCAGGGGAGCTATGGCTACACCTTC. This sequence encodes CSVGGQGSYGYTF.

V usage is TRBV7-9 and J usage is TRBJ2-2; 9 bases map to TRBD1. Germline lookup yields CDR1 SEHNR and CDR2 FQNEAQ (reference sequence). The CDR3 runs to 13 residues. Germline trimming cut 11 bases from V and 3 bases from J; bases unmatched to any gene: 4. The CDR3: CASDRGDTGELFF. The CDR3 nucleotides read TGTGCCTCCGACAGGGGGGACACCGGGGAGCTGTTTTTT.

The genes are TRBV7-3 and TRBJ2-6, with D tentatively TRBD1 (6 bases). Germline V gene data show CDR1 as SGHTA and CDR2 as FQGTGA. Trimming cost V 3 bases and J 0 bases, with 15 bases left between them. This CDR3 is built from 18 residues. The CDR3 DNA follows: TGTGCCAGCAGCTTTCACACCAGGGGAAGCTCTGGGGCCAACGTCCTGACTTTC. It specifies CASSFHTRGSSGANVLTF. Looking up the rest from reference TRBV7-3 and TRBJ2-6 gives the full variable domain: GAGVSQTPSNKVTEKGKYVELRCDPISGHTALYWYRQSLGQGPEFLIYFQGTGAADDSGLPNDRFFAVRPEGSVSTLKIQRTERGDSAVYLCASSFHTRGSSGANVLTFGAGSRLTVL.

V is TRBV30 and J is TRBJ1-2; maybe TRBD1 (5 bases). Germline CDR1 and CDR2: GTSNPN and SVGIG (reference sequence). V was trimmed by 2 bases and J by 4 bases, leaving 11 bases between them. CDR3 length: 13 amino acids. CDR3 protein: CAWSYRYGYGYTF. CDR3 coding DNA: TGTGCCTGGAGTTACAGGTACGGCTATGGCTACACCTTC.

The chain carries TRBV27 and TRBJ2-1, with D perhaps TRBD2 (5 bases). This CDR3 has 16 residues. The germline V gene has CDR1 MNHEY and CDR2 SMNVEV (reference sequence). V was clipped by 6 bases and J by 0 bases, with 15 bases between them. CDR3 region: CASRTRQPRSYNEQFF. As DNA, the CDR3 is TGTGCCAGCAGAACTAGACAACCCCGCTCCTACAATGAGCAGTTCTTC.

The chain joins TRBV4-1 to TRBJ2-5; TRBD2 is a possible D gene (6 bases). Germline V lookup: CDR1 MGHRA, CDR2 YSYEKL. CDR3 length equals 12 residues. V lost 3 bases and J lost 7, with 9 bases in between. CDR3 nucleotide sequence: TGCGCCAGCAGCCAGAGACTAGGGACCCAGTACTTC. This sequence encodes CASSQRLGTQYF.

This chain joins TRBV19 and TRBJ1-2; TRBD1 matches 7 bases. CDR3 length equals 13 residues. Trimming at V came to 7 bases and at J to 3 bases, leaving 5 bases not matched to a gene. Germline CDR1 reads LNHDA; CDR2 reads SQIVND (reference sequence). The CDR3 region is CASMPGGDYGYTF. The CDR3 region has the DNA TGTGCCAGTATGCCAGGGGGTGACTATGGCTACACCTTC.

J is TRBJ1-5 and V is TRBV19; 7 nucleotides match TRBD1. Germline trimming cut 5 bases from V and 4 bases from J; bases unmatched to any gene: 11. This CDR3 contains 16 residues. The V gene's germline CDR1 is LNHDA and CDR2 SQIVND (reference sequence). CDR3 loop: CASSFSQGVGNQPQHF. The CDR3 coding sequence is TGTGCCAGTAGTTTTTCCCAGGGGGTGGGGAATCAGCCCCAGCATTTT. Full variable domain (rest looked up from reference TRBV19 and TRBJ1-5): DGGITQSPKYLFRKEGQNVTLSCEQNLNHDAMYWYRQDPGQGLRLIYYSQIVNDFQKGDIAEGYSVSREKKESFPLTVTSAQKNPTAFYLCASSFSQGVGNQPQHFGDGTRLSIL.

The rearrangement links TRBV2 to TRBJ2-7; TRBD1 agrees at 8 bases. This CDR3 region has 12 residues. Unmatched junction bases numbered 6, after V lost 8 bases and J lost 6 bases. Germline V gives CDR1 SNHLY, CDR2 FYNNEI. CDR3 loop: CASRGTGPEQYV. The CDR3 DNA is TGTGCCAGCCGTGGGACAGGCCCCGAGCAGTACGTC.

The chain couples TRBV29-1 to TRBJ1-4; D possibly corresponds to TRBD1 (5 bases). This CDR3 spans 13 amino acids. Germline V lookup: CDR1 SQVTM, CDR2 ANQGSEA. V lost 0 bases to trimming and J lost 7 bases, with 9 bases between them. The CDR3 region has the DNA TGCAGCGTTGAAGACAGGGTTGGTGAAAAACTGTTTTTT. This codes for CSVEDRVGEKLFF.

V is TRBV14 and J is TRBJ2-6, with 8 bases aligning to TRBD1. The trim removed 0 bases at V and 0 bases at J, leaving 10 bases unmatched. In germline, CDR1 is SGHDN, CDR2 FVKESK. CDR3 size: 20 residues. The CDR3 spells CASSQERLDRVISGANVLTF. In nucleotides, the CDR3 is TGTGCCAGCAGCCAAGAGAGACTGGACAGGGTGATCTCTGGGGCCAACGTCCTGACTTTC.

The chain uses TRBV30 and TRBJ1-6; D perhaps matches TRBD1 (6 bases). The CDR3 sequence is 14 residues long. V lost 5 bases and J lost 10, with 18 bases in between. Germline CDR1 and CDR2: GTSNPN and SVGIG (reference sequence). The CDR3 spells CAWDPTGGRSPLHF. The CDR3 region has the DNA TGTGCCTGGGACCCGACAGGCGGGCGGTCACCCCTCCACTTT.

The rearrangement links TRBV5-1 to TRBJ1-6, with D tentatively TRBD1 (6 bases). The V end was cut by 0 bases, the J end by 8 bases, with 9 bases between. CDR1 and CDR2 (germline): SGHRS, YFSETQ. The CDR3 spans 14 residues. The CDR3 sequence: CASSLGGGDSPLHF. CDR3 bases: TGCGCCAGCAGCTTGGGTGGGGGCGATTCACCCCTCCACTTT. Using reference TRBV5-1 and TRBJ1-6 for the parts outside the CDR3, the full variable domain is KAGVTQTPRYLIKTRGQQVTLSCSPISGHRSVSWYQQTPGQGLQFLFEYFSETQRNKGNFPGRFSGRQFSNSRSEMNVSTLELGDSALYLCASSLGGGDSPLHFGNGTRLTVT.

V is TRBV5-6 and J is TRBJ1-2; the D is unclear. V was cut by 0 bases and J by 3 bases, with 15 bases left in between. The length of the CDR3 is 16 residues. Germline CDR1 reads SGHDT; CDR2 reads YYEEEE. The CDR3 is CASSLAMEQNHYGYTF. The CDR3 region has the DNA TGTGCCAGCAGCTTGGCCATGGAGCAGAATCACTATGGCTACACCTTC. The full variable domain, completed using reference TRBV5-6 and TRBJ1-2, is DAGVTQSPTHLIKTRGQQVTLRCSPKSGHDTVSWYQQALGQGPQFIFQYYEEEERQRGNFPDRFSGHQFPNYSSELNVNALLLGDSALYLCASSLAMEQNHYGYTFGSGTRLTVV.

The rearrangement links TRBV5-6 to TRBJ2-7; D gene uncertain. This CDR3 spans 15 amino acids. Trimming took 0 bases from V and 2 from J, leaving 12 bases between them. Germline V lookup: CDR1 SGHDT, CDR2 YYEEEE. CDR3 amino acids: CASSLGLYLTYEQYV. The DNA of the CDR3 is TGTGCCAGCAGCTTGGGGCTGTACCTTACCTACGAGCAGTACGTC.

V usage is TRBV5-4 and J usage is TRBJ1-1; D call uncertain. The V and J ends lost 10 bases and 0 bases respectively, with 10 bases between them. CDR3 length: 12 amino acids. Germline CDR1 and CDR2: SGHNT and YYREEE (reference sequence). The CDR3, as DNA: TGTGCCTCGGGTAGAATGAACACTGAAGCTTTCTTT. It encodes CASGRMNTEAFF.

The chain combines TRBV19 with TRBJ1-1; D call uncertain. CDR1 is LNHDA and CDR2 is SQIVND in the germline V gene (reference sequence). CDR3 length: 14 residues. V lost 7 bases to trimming and J lost 0 bases, with 12 bases between them. CDR3 nucleotides: TGTGCCAGTAAGCCAGGTTACTTGAACACTGAAGCTTTCTTT. As protein: CASKPGYLNTEAFF.

The genes are TRBV5-4 and TRBJ2-5; D gene unclear. V lost 2 bases and J 1 base, leaving 3 bases between the germline ends. This CDR3 has 12 amino acids. Germline CDR1 SGHNT, CDR2 YYREEE (reference sequence). The CDR3 protein is CASSFSQETQYF. The CDR3 coding sequence is TGTGCCAGCAGCTTCTCCCAAGAGACCCAGTACTTC.

This clone was seen only a few times. This chain joins TRBV5-6 and TRBJ1-6; 8 positions match TRBD1. The ends lost 5 bases at V and 19 bases at J; junction bases unmatched: 11. The CDR3 covers 12 residues. Looked up from germline, CDR1 is SGHDT and CDR2 is YYEEEE. The CDR3: CASSSADRALHF. The DNA of the CDR3 is TGTGCCAGCAGTTCCGCGGACAGGGCTCTTCACTTT.

The chain joins TRBV5-1 to TRBJ2-1, with 8 bases that match TRBD2. The ends lost 4 bases at V and 8 bases at J; junction bases unmatched: 8. This CDR3 region has 14 residues. The germline CDR1 and CDR2 sequences are SGHRS and YFSETQ. The CDR3 region is CASSRGLVGDEQFF. CDR3 DNA sequence: TGCGCCAGCAGCCGGGGACTAGTTGGCGATGAGCAGTTCTTC.

The genes are TRBV19 and TRBJ1-1; 8 nucleotides agree with TRBD1. V lost 6 bases to trimming and J lost 3 bases; unmatched junction nucleotides: 24. Germline CDR1 LNHDA, CDR2 SQIVND (reference sequence). CDR3 length: 20 amino acids. This CDR3 reads CASRLGKQGVIHLRYTEAFF. Here the CDR3 DNA reads TGTGCCAGTAGACTCGGGAAACAGGGGGTCATCCATTTGAGGTACACTGAAGCTTTCTTT.